This is a list of T cell receptor beta chains from one sample in a study of T-cell reconstitution after alpha-beta-depleted transplantation in children. TCRdb re-called the PCR reads through MiXCR, storing one row per CDR3 protein. The data show 250,000 or so distinct CDR3 sequences, 7.5% to 9.5% seen once. The sequences come from PBMCs, mostly from graft donor cells, collected 180 days after TCRalphabeta/CD19-depleted stem cell transplant. All receptors derive from a male patient under 18 who had a stem cell transplant for acute lymphoblastic leukemia, so the T cells may come from the graft donor. Both conserved end residues are part of each CDR3. The order of the fields is CDR3 protein, V gene, J gene.

CDR3: CSAARALLQFF
V: TRBV20-1
J: TRBJ2-1

CDR3: CASSLLDSIGCVF
V: TRBV11-2
J: TRBJ2-1

CDR3: CASSPPSDPLAAFF
V: TRBV18
J: TRBJ1-1

CDR3: CASSPPDTNQAFF
V: TRBV18
J: TRBJ1-1

CDR3: CASSFPGQGVGMIQPQHF
V: TRBV7-2
J: TRBJ1-5

CDR3: CSASHTTGGPATEAFF
V: TRBV20-1
J: TRBJ1-1

CDR3: CASAEVQLERYEQYF
V: TRBV7-2
J: TRBJ2-7

CDR3: CASRDQGGELFF
V: TRBV7-9
J: TRBJ2-2

CDR3: CASSQGHLNEKLFF
V: TRBV4-2
J: TRBJ1-4

CDR3: CSAGRQGIWYEQYF
V: TRBV20-1
J: TRBJ2-7

CDR3: CASSYGSPLHF
V: TRBV6-2/TRBV6-3
J: TRBJ1-6

CDR3: CASRAGPSDEQFF
V: TRBV2
J: TRBJ2-1

CDR3: CASGKDRGFSYEQYF
V: TRBV12-3/TRBV12-4
J: TRBJ2-7

CDR3: CATRGYNEQFF
V: TRBV28
J: TRBJ2-1

CDR3: CASSYSGRSTEAFF
V: TRBV6-5
J: TRBJ1-1

CDR3: CASSRRTSGRGDQFF
V: TRBV3-1
J: TRBJ2-1

CDR3: CSASKGLAGAYEQYF
V: TRBV20-1
J: TRBJ2-7

CDR3: CASSPEGPSYEQYF
V: TRBV7-2
J: TRBJ2-7

CDR3: CASSFRILAGGGNEQFF
V: TRBV7-2
J: TRBJ2-1

CDR3: CSARESLFGGPSNQPQHF
V: TRBV20-1
J: TRBJ1-5

CDR3: CASSSNSGANVLTF
V: TRBV12-3/TRBV12-4
J: TRBJ2-6

CDR3: CASSKLAGESPQYF
V: TRBV18
J: TRBJ2-3

CDR3: CASSQGTGFDSNQPQHF
V: TRBV4-2
J: TRBJ1-5

CDR3: CASRESGNEQFF
V: TRBV25-1
J: TRBJ2-1

CDR3: CASSLEGGRPSQFGYTF
V: TRBV7-6
J: TRBJ1-2

CDR3: CASSSWGASYGYTF
V: TRBV11-2
J: TRBJ1-2

CDR3: CATSDSDRALPGELFF
V: TRBV24-1
J: TRBJ2-2

CDR3: CASSLISSGELFF
V: TRBV5-1
J: TRBJ2-2

CDR3: CAISEAPLAGESYEQYF
V: TRBV10-3
J: TRBJ2-7

CDR3: CASSTAGGAHETQYF
V: TRBV7-3
J: TRBJ2-5

CDR3: CASSETSGRAIGELFF
V: TRBV2
J: TRBJ2-2

CDR3: CASRYVETQYF
V: TRBV2
J: TRBJ2-5

CDR3: CASSQEGILQRWRETDTQYF
V: TRBV14
J: TRBJ2-3

CDR3: CASSLVSGVIAKNIQYF
V: TRBV12-3/TRBV12-4
J: TRBJ2-4

CDR3: CASSGGGGNTQYF
V: TRBV2
J: TRBJ2-3

CDR3: CTSSQDSRVIFEQPQHF
V: TRBV1
J: TRBJ1-5

CDR3: CASSSYSGNTIYF
V: TRBV6-5
J: TRBJ1-3

CDR3: CASSLWSGKSRETQYF
V: TRBV7-9
J: TRBJ2-5

CDR3: CSVEGSGLAAQETQYF
V: TRBV29-1
J: TRBJ2-5

CDR3: CSARVDYSYEQYF
V: TRBV20-1
J: TRBJ2-7

CDR3: CASSSYGTGGNEQYF
V: TRBV28
J: TRBJ2-7

CDR3: CASSSSDYRNTIYF
V: TRBV5-1
J: TRBJ1-3

CDR3: CATGAIYGYTF
V: TRBV6-5
J: TRBJ1-2

CDR3: CASSQGARVESADTQYF
V: TRBV4-1
J: TRBJ2-3

CDR3: CASSLARGRGTDTQYF
V: TRBV5-1
J: TRBJ2-3

CDR3: CASSPTTGALHEAFF
V: TRBV7-2
J: TRBJ1-1

CDR3: CASSERVSGMNTGELFF
V: TRBV2
J: TRBJ2-2

CDR3: CASSQYEQYF
V: TRBV7-3
J: TRBJ2-7

CDR3: CASSQDFRTATGNTIYF
V: TRBV3-1
J: TRBJ1-3

CDR3: CASSSDRDSYEQYF
V: TRBV5-1
J: TRBJ2-7

CDR3: CASSLGQGTHEQYF
V: TRBV5-1
J: TRBJ2-7

CDR3: CASSLVPAQLQETQYF
V: TRBV11-1
J: TRBJ2-5

CDR3: CASRQGEGQPQHF
V: TRBV12-3/TRBV12-4
J: TRBJ1-5

CDR3: CASSSRDRGGLSNQPQHF
V: TRBV18
J: TRBJ1-5

CDR3: CASRTNSNTEAFF
V: TRBV28
J: TRBJ1-1

CDR3: CASSFLGAYEQFF
V: TRBV27
J: TRBJ2-1

CDR3: CASSLVASGGLVEQYF
V: TRBV5-1
J: TRBJ2-7